These 10 T cell receptor beta chains came from one sample sequenced in a study of T-cell memory formation after mild COVID-19. TCRdb passed the 5' RACE reads through MiXCR, listing each CDR3 protein once. The sample lists 350,000 to 500,000 distinct CDR3 sequences, more than 20% seen once, with roughly 14% in the top ten. Material for sequencing was PBMCs or a T cell subset sorted from them (not recorded which). These TCRs come from an adult woman who had mild COVID-19 (a few samples of this study predate the infection). Cell type and time point are not known.

This clonotype was seen only a few times. The chain links TRBV29-1 to TRBJ2-7, with D possibly being TRBD2 (7 bases). Trimming removed 0 bases from V and 0 bases from J, with 18 bases in between. Germline V gene data show CDR1 as SQVTM and CDR2 as ANQGSEA. The CDR3 runs to 17 residues. CDR3 DNA: TGCAGCGTTGAAGAATCCCGGGGAGGGGGAAGCTCCTACGAGCAGTACTTC. Amino acids: CSVEESRGGGSSYEQYF.

The chain carries TRBV18 and TRBJ1-1; TRBD1 is a possible D gene (5 bases). The CDR3 sequence is 15 residues long. V dropped 3 bases and J dropped 4 bases, with 15 bases sitting between them. CDR1 and CDR2 from the germline V gene are KGHSH and LQKENI. CDR3 in amino acids: CASSPPGRGSTEAFF. The CDR3 DNA follows: TGTGCCAGCTCACCCCCGGGCCGGGGGAGCACTGAAGCTTTCTTT.

This clonotype appeared a few times. This chain joins TRBV5-1 and TRBJ1-1, with D uncertain. There are 14 residues in the CDR3. CDR1 and CDR2 (germline): SGHRS, YFSETQ. Trimming took 4 bases from V and 3 from J, leaving 13 bases between them. CDR3 DNA: TGCGCCAGCAGCGGCGGGCAGACCTACACTGAAGCTTTCTTT. It translates to CASSGGQTYTEAFF.

Only a few counts were recorded for this clonotype. The V call is TRBV7-9, the J call TRBJ2-7; TRBD1 is a possible D gene (5 bases). Trimming shortened V by 1 base and J by 2 bases, and 12 bases separated the two germline ends. This CDR3 has 15 amino acids. Germline CDR1 and CDR2: SEHNR and FQNEAQ (reference sequence). The CDR3: CASSLDGQGTYEQYF. CDR3 nucleotide sequence: TGTGCCAGCAGCTTAGATGGTCAGGGTACCTACGAGCAGTACTTC.

This clonotype turned up a few times. This chain uses TRBV20-1 with TRBJ2-1; 11 bases agree with TRBD2. CDR1 is DFQATT, CDR2 SNEGSKA, per germline (reference sequence). The CDR3 sequence is 16 residues long. The J segment lost 7 bases and the V segment lost 4 bases, leaving 12 bases of the junction unmatched. CDR3 sequence (DNA): TGCAGTGCTATCCCCTTGCTAGCGGGGGGCCGAAATGAGCAGTTCTTC. Translated: CSAIPLLAGGRNEQFF.

This clonotype has a handful of counts. The rearrangement uses TRBV5-6 and TRBJ1-1, with no clear D. This CDR3 is 16 amino acids long. CDR1 SGHDT and CDR2 YYEEEE come from the germline V gene. Trimming removed 0 bases from V and 0 bases from J, with 12 bases in between. This CDR3 reads CASSLDKGRVNTEAFF. The CDR3 bases are TGTGCCAGCAGCTTGGACAAGGGTAGGGTGAACACTGAAGCTTTCTTT.

This clonotype was detected a few times. The chain links TRBV7-8 to TRBJ1-2; D remains ambiguous. V lost 3 bases, J lost 0 bases, and 11 bases lay in between. This CDR3 contains 15 residues. Germline V CDR1 and CDR2: SGHVS, FQNEAQ. The CDR3 bases are TGTGCCAGCAGCTTGAGGGCTGATACTAACTATGGCTACACCTTC. Encoded protein: CASSLRADTNYGYTF.

This clonotype turned up a few times. V usage is TRBV4-3 and J usage is TRBJ1-3, with D perhaps matching TRBD1 (6 bases). Trimming left V 0 bases short and J 1 base short, with 13 bases between. Per germline, CDR1 LGHNA and CDR2 YSLEER. The CDR3 extends over 17 amino acids. The CDR3 DNA is TGCGCCAGCAGCCAAGACGACACAGGGTTTTCTGGAAACACCATATATTTT. It is translated as CASSQDDTGFSGNTIYF.

This clonotype was seen only a few times. The rearrangement links TRBV2 to TRBJ2-3; D perhaps matches TRBD2 (6 bases). The CDR3 consists of 17 residues. From germline, CDR1 is SNHLY and CDR2 FYNNEI. Between the trimmed V and J ends, which lost 3 bases and 0 bases, there was a span of 16 bases. The CDR3 region is CASSDPPGLPSTDTQYF. The CDR3 coding sequence is TGTGCCAGCAGTGATCCCCCGGGACTCCCAAGCACAGATACGCAGTATTTT.

The rearrangement joins TRBV29-1 to TRBJ1-2; 7 bases map to TRBD1. V gave up 8 bases and J gave up 3 bases; unmatched junction bases: 6. The CDR3 contains 12 residues. CDR1 and CDR2 (germline): SQVTM, ANQGSEA. CDR3 DNA: TGCAGCTCGACTACAGGGGACTATGGCTACACCTTC. This sequence encodes CSSTTGDYGYTF.